Listed below are T cell receptor beta chains from one sample, sequenced in a study of blood T cell repertoires in COVID-19. The protocol was immunoSEQ multiplex PCR, while the TCRdb copy is restricted to in-frame clones and leaves out a portion. The table has some 87,000 clones, 85% to 90% seen once. Sequenced input: peripheral blood. These receptors came from a human donor with COVID-19, enrolled during active disease. The donor label of this sample is uncertain. Both conserved end residues are part of each CDR3. D genes are given only for firm matches. Expanded clones get a size class; other rows say once, few or many, or leave the size out.

>.|TRBJ2-7|.|TRBV21-1
CASSLLEVSEAEQYF
TGTGCCAGCAGCCTCTTAGAGGTAAGTGAAGCCGAGCAGTACTTC
>TRBD1|TRBJ1-2|.|TRBV4-1
CASSRGQGANYGYTF
TGCGCCAGCAGCCGCGGACAGGGGGCGAACTATGGCTACACCTTC
>TRBD2|TRBJ2-1|.|TRBV5-1
CASSLMTSKFNEQFF
TGCGCCAGCAGCTTGATGACTAGCAAGTTCAATGAGCAGTTCTTC
>.|TRBJ2-2|.|TRBV3-1/TRBV3-2
CASSPRANTGELFF
TGTGCCAGCAGCCCGAGGGCAAACACCGGGGAGCTGTTTTTT
>TRBD1|TRBJ1-1|.|TRBV5-1
CASSSVGQGWNTEAFF
TGCGCCAGCAGCTCGGTGGGACAGGGGTGGAACACTGAAGCTTTCTTT
>TRBD2|TRBJ2-5|.|TRBV7-8
CASTPPAGAPETQYF
TGTGCCAGCACCCCCCCAGCGGGAGCCCCAGAGACCCAGTACTTC
>TRBD1|TRBJ1-1|.|TRBV28
CASSLRDRGLTEAFF
TGTGCCAGCAGTCTCCGGGACAGAGGGTTGACTGAAGCTTTCTTT
>.|TRBJ1-1|.|TRBV4-1
CASSQYTGYTEAFF
TGCGCCAGCAGCCAGTACACAGGGTACACTGAAGCTTTCTTT
>TRBD2|TRBJ2-1|.|TRBV3-1/TRBV3-2
CASSQLGLAGNYNEQFF
TGTGCCAGCAGCCAGTTGGGACTAGCGGGAAACTACAATGAGCAGTTCTTC
>.|TRBJ2-1|.|TRBV7-9
CASSNPTVRQGGDEQFF
TGTGCCAGCAGCAACCCGACGGTCAGACAGGGAGGAGATGAGCAGTTCTTC
>.|TRBJ2-5|.|TRBV7-9
CASSPKAGRAHGTQYF
TGTGCCAGCAGCCCTAAGGCGGGACGGGCTCATGGGACCCAGTACTTC
>.|TRBJ1-4|once|TRBV19
CASRPSGGPTNEKLFF
TGTGCCAGTAGACCCTCCGGCGGGCCCACTAATGAAAAACTGTTTTTT
>.|TRBJ1-1|.|TRBV27
CASSLYMNTEAFF
TGTGCCAGCAGTTTATATATGAACACTGAAGCTTTCTTT
>TRBD1|TRBJ1-2|.|TRBV10-3
CAISEGRGTSYGYTF
TGTGCCATCAGTGAGGGCAGGGGGACGAGCTATGGCTACACCTTC
>.|TRBJ2-7|.|TRBV12-3/TRBV12-4
CASSYGKVGQYF
TGTGCCAGCAGCTACGGGAAGGTCGGGCAGTACTTC
>.|TRBJ1-2|.|TRBV6-1
CASSLRDGYTF
TGTGCCAGCAGTTTACGAGATGGCTACACCTTC
>TRBD1|TRBJ1-5|once|TRBV25-1
CASSAGQGFSQPQHF
TGTGCCAGCAGTGCGGGACAGGGGTTCAGTCAGCCCCAGCATTTT
>TRBD1|TRBJ2-2|.|TRBV5-1
CASSLGGTGAGELFF
TGCGCCAGCAGCTTGGGAGGGACAGGGGCCGGGGAGCTGTTTTTT
>TRBD1|TRBJ2-7|.|TRBV6-5
CASSYWDRGYEQYF
TGTGCCAGCAGTTACTGGGACAGAGGGTACGAGCAGTACTTC
>TRBD1|TRBJ2-3|once|TRBV6-6
CASSYSGQGTDTQYF
TGTGCCAGCAGTTACTCGGGACAGGGTACAGATACGCAGTATTTT
>.|TRBJ2-7|.|TRBV12-3/TRBV12-4
CASKGVSYEQYF
TGTGCCAGTAAGGGGGTCAGCTACGAGCAGTACTTC
>TRBD1|TRBJ1-6|.|TRBV19
CASSGQGATSYNSPLHF
TGTGCCAGTAGCGGGCAGGGGGCAACCTCCTATAATTCACCCCTCCACTTT
>.|TRBJ1-5|few|TRBV10-2
CASSESGDSNQPQHF
TGCGCCAGCAGTGAGTCGGGTGACTCCAATCAGCCCCAGCATTTT
>TRBD1|TRBJ1-1|.|TRBV5-5
CASSVPTGAYDTEAFF
TGTGCCAGCAGCGTCCCGACAGGGGCGTACGACACTGAAGCTTTCTTT
>.|TRBJ2-5|once|TRBV5-5
CASSLEGQKQETQYF
TGTGCCAGCAGCTTGGAAGGACAGAAACAAGAGACCCAGTACTTC
>.|TRBJ2-4|.|TRBV6-1
CASSEIRGKGGIQYF
TGTGCCAGCAGTGAAATAAGGGGCAAGGGAGGCATTCAGTACTTC
>.|TRBJ2-1|.|TRBV24-1
CATKSTNYNEQFF
TGTGCCACCAAGTCTACTAACTACAATGAGCAGTTCTTC
>TRBD1|TRBJ1-2|.|TRBV4-2
CASSLGTGTRSNTF
TGTGCCAGCAGCCTCGGGACAGGGACTAGGTCAAACACCTTC
>.|TRBJ1-2|.|TRBV28
CASSRTENNYGYTF
TGTGCCAGCAGTCGGACAGAAAATAACTATGGCTACACCTTC
>.|TRBJ1-1|.|TRBV7-9
CASSLQDTAEAFF
TGTGCCAGCAGCCTACAGGATACTGCTGAAGCTTTCTTT
>.|TRBJ1-1|.|TRBV5-1
CASGAGMNTEAFF
TGCGCCAGCGGCGCAGGGATGAACACTGAAGCTTTCTTT
>TRBD1|TRBJ2-3|.|TRBV19
CATAGQGTDTQYF
TGTGCCACCGCGGGACAGGGGACGGATACGCAGTATTTT
>.|TRBJ1-2|once|TRBV4-1
CASSQENGGKGYTF
TGCGCCAGCAGCCAAGAGAACGGGGGGAAGGGCTACACCTTC
>TRBD2|TRBJ2-5|.|TRBV4-1
CASSQDIIGLAGVGPGETQYF
TGCGCCAGCAGCCAAGATATTATAGGACTAGCGGGGGTCGGGCCAGGGGAGACCCAGTACTTC
>TRBD1|TRBJ2-7|.|TRBV7-9
CASSARRGQLDEQYF
TGTGCCAGCAGCGCCCGCAGGGGGCAATTGGACGAGCAGTACTTC
>.|TRBJ1-2|.|TRBV21-1
CASSKDGKGRDSLNYGYTF
TGTGCCAGCAGCAAAGACGGTAAAGGCAGGGATAGTCTTAACTATGGCTACACCTTC
>TRBD1|TRBJ1-2|.|TRBV14
CASSQDPQGGGYTF
TGTGCCAGCAGCCAAGATCCACAGGGGGGTGGCTACACCTTC